A selection of T cell receptor beta chains follows, all from one sample in a study of blood T cell repertoires in COVID-19. Profiled with immunoSEQ multiplex PCR; TCRdb holds only in-frame clones, not every one. In the table there are approximately 170,000 clones, under 90% of which are singletons. Sample: peripheral blood. The receptor source for this set is a woman at least 80 years old with active or convalescent COVID-19. CDR3s include the opening cysteine and the closing phenylalanine or tryptophan. D genes are given only for firm matches. Not all rows give a size; the values are once, few, many and, for expanded clones, a class.

D	V	J	size	length	DNA	CDR3
TRBD1	TRBV6-1	TRBJ2-2	few	16	TGTGCCAGCAGTGAAAGACAGGGTCAGACCACCGGGGAGCTGTTTTTT	CASSERQGQTTGELFF
NA	TRBV6-4	TRBJ1-5	NA	13	TGTGCCAGCAGCTGGGAGCAGAATCAGCCCCAGCATTTT	CASSWEQNQPQHF
NA	TRBV5-4	TRBJ1-2	NA	15	TGTGCCAGCAGCTTAGAACAGGGCGGAAACTATGGCTACACCTTC	CASSLEQGGNYGYTF
NA	TRBV3-1/TRBV3-2	TRBJ2-1	NA	17	TGTGCCAGCAGCCAAGTTCGGAGCTTAAGTTCATACAATGAGCAGTTCTTC	CASSQVRSLSSYNEQFF
TRBD2	TRBV28	TRBJ2-7	NA	15	TGTGCCAGCAGTATTAGCGGGAGCCTACTTTACGAGCAGTACTTC	CASSISGSLLYEQYF
TRBD1	TRBV19	TRBJ1-1	once	13	TGTGCCAGTAGTCAGACAGGGGGCTTTGAAGCTTTCTTT	CASSQTGGFEAFF
TRBD1	TRBV28	TRBJ2-7	NA	14	TGTGCCAGCAGCCCCCGACAGGGCTCCTACGAGCAGTACTTC	CASSPRQGSYEQYF
TRBD1	TRBV28	TRBJ2-5	NA	16	TGTGCCAGCAGTTCCTCGGGACAGGGCCTTCGGGAGACCCAGTACTTC	CASSSSGQGLRETQYF
TRBD1	TRBV3-1/TRBV3-2	TRBJ1-2	once	15	TGTGCCAGCAGCCAATCGAGACAGGGGTTGGCTGGCTACACCTTC	CASSQSRQGLAGYTF
NA	TRBV7-8	TRBJ2-3	NA	15	TGTGCCAGCAGCCTGTCGGACGGATCGGGGGATACGCAGTATTTT	CASSLSDGSGDTQYF
NA	TRBV6-4	TRBJ2-7	NA	16	TGTGCCAGCAGTGACTCGATAGACAGCGACTCCTACGAGCAGTACTTC	CASSDSIDSDSYEQYF
TRBD1	TRBV15	TRBJ1-1	NA	14	TGTGCCACCAGCAGTCCCGGGACAGGGCATGAAGCTTTCTTT	CATSSPGTGHEAFF
NA	TRBV30	TRBJ2-6	NA	17	TGTGCCTGGAGTAGGCGGAGGCTCGGTTACGGGGCCAACGTCCTGACTTTC	CAWSRRRLGYGANVLTF
NA	TRBV11-2	TRBJ1-2	NA	13	TGTGCCAGCAGCTCCAGGGTCCTCTATGGCTACACCTTC	CASSSRVLYGYTF
NA	TRBV6-5	TRBJ1-3	once	14	TGTGCCAGCACCCAGGCGGGTTCTGGAAACACCATATATTTT	CASTQAGSGNTIYF
TRBD2	TRBV7-2	TRBJ2-2	NA	16	TGTGCCAGCAGACCAGGACTAGGTCAGAACACCGGGGAGCTGTTTTTT	CASRPGLGQNTGELFF
NA	TRBV29-1	TRBJ2-5	NA	12	TGCAGCGTTGCCGGGGGCCAAGAGACCCAGTACTTC	CSVAGGQETQYF
NA	TRBV12-3/TRBV12-4	TRBJ1-4	NA	13	TGTGCCAGCAATACAGTCGGGGGGGAAAAACTGTTTTTT	CASNTVGGEKLFF
NA	TRBV11-2	TRBJ1-4	NA	16	TGTGCCAGCAGTCCCTCTTTACAGGGCACTAATGAAAAACTGTTTTTT	CASSPSLQGTNEKLFF
TRBD1	TRBV6-1	TRBJ1-2	NA	14	TGTGCCAGCAGTGAAAGGGGGCGCGGCTATGGCTACACCTTC	CASSERGRGYGYTF
TRBD1	TRBV30	TRBJ1-2	once	15	TGTGCCTGGAGTCCCCCCGGACAGGGGATTTATGGCTACACCTTC	CAWSPPGQGIYGYTF